The clone carrying this T cell receptor (beta chain) appeared a few times. The source of the sample is a study of identical twins. TCRdb re-called the 5' RACE reads with MiXCR, one entry per CDR3 protein. The sample has about 570,000 distinct CDR3 sequences, more than 9% seen once. The germline V gene encodes CDR1 SGHRS and CDR2 YFSETQ. After removal of 4 bases from V and 1 base from J, the junction contained 5 bases not matched to a gene. There are 15 residues in the CDR3. The sample was also reused in another study, on yellow fever vaccine responses in identical twins.

Sequencing was carried out using PBMCs. The TCR originated in a woman aged 18-35 years in good health. The gene calls are TRBV5-1 and TRBJ1-1, with 9 nucleotides matching TRBD1. The CDR3 sequence is CASSISQGANTEAFF. The CDR3 DNA sequence: TGCGCCAGCAGCATCTCACAGGGGGCGAACACTGAAGCTTTCTTT.